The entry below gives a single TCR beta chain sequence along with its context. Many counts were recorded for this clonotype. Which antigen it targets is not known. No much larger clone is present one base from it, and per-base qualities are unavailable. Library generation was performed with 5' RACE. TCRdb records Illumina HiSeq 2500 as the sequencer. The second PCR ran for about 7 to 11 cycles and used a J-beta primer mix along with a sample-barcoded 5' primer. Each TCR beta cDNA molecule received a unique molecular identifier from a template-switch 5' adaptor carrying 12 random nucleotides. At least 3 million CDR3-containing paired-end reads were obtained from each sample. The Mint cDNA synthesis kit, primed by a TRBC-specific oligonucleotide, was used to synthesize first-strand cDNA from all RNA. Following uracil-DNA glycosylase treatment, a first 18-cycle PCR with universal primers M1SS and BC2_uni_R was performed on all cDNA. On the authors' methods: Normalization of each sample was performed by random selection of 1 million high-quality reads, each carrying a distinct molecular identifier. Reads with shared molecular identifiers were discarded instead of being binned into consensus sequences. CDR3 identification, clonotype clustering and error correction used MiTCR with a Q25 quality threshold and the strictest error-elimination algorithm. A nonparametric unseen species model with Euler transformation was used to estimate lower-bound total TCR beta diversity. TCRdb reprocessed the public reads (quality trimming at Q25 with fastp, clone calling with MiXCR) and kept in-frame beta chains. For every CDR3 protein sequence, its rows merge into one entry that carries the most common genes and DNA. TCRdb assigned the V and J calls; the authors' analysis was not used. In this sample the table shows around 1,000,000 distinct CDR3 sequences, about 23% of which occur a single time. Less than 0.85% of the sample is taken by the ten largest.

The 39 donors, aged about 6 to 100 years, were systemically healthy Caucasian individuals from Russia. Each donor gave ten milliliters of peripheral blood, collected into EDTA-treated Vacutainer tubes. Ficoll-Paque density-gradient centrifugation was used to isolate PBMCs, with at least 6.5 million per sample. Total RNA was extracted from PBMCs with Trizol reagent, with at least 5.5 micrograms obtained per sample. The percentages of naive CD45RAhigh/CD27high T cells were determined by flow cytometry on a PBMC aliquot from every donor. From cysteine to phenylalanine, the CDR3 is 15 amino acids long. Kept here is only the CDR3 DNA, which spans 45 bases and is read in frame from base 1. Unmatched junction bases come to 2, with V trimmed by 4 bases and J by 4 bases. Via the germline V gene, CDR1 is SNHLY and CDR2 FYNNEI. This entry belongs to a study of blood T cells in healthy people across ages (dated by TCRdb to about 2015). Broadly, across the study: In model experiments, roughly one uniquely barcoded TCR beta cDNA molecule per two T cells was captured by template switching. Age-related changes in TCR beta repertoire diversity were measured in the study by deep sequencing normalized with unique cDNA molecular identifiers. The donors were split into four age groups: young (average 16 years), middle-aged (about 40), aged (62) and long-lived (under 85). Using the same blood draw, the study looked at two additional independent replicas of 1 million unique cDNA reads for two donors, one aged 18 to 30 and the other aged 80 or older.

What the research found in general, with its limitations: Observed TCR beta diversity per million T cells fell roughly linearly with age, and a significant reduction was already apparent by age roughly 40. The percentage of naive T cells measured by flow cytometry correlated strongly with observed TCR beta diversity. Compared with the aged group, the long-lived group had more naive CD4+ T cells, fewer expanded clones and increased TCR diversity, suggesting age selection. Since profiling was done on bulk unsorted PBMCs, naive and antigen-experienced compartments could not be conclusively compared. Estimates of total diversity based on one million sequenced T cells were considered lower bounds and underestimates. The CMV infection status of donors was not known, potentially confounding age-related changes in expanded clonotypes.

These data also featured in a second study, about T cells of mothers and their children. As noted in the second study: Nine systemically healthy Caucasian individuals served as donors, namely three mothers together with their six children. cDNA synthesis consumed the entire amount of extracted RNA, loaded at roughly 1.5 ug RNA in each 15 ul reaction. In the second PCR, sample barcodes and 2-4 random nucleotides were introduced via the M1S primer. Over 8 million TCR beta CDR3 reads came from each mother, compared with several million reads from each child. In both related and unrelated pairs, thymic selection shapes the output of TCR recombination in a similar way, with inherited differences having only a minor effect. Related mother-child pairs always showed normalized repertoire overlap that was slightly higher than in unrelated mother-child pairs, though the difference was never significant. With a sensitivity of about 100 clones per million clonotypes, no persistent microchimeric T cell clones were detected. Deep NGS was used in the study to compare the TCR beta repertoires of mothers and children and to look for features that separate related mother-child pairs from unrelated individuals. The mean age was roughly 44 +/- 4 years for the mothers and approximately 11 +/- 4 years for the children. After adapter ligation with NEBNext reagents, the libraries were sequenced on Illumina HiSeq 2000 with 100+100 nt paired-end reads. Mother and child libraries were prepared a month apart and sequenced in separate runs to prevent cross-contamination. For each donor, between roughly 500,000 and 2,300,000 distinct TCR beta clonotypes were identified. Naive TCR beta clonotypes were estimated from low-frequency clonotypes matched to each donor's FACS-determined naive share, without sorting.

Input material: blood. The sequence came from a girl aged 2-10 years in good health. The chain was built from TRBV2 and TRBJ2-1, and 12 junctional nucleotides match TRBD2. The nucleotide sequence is TGTGCCAGCAGTGCCGGGACTAGCGGGTACAATGAGCAGTTCTTC. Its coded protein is CASSAGTSGYNEQFF.